These 2 T cell receptor beta chains were sequenced from one sample in a study of cytomegalovirus exposure and HLA in healthy donors. Vbeta (60) and Jbeta (13) primers were used in the PCR. Assay used: immunoSEQ multiplex PCR; TCRdb lists only in-frame clones, some missing. Here the sample table reports some 40,000 clones. Sequencing was done on a sample of PBMCs. The receptor source for this set is a human donor in good health.

The genes are TRBV7-8 and TRBJ1-5; 7 bases map to TRBD1. The V segment lost 5 bases and the J segment 0 bases; nucleotides outside the gene matches: 10. The CDR3 has 17 amino acids. Germline V gives CDR1 SGHVS, CDR2 FQNEAQ. CDR3 region: CASSPLTGVYSNQPQHF. In nucleotides, the CDR3 is TGTGCCAGCAGCCCTCTCACAGGGGTTTATAGCAATCAGCCCCAGCATTTT.

The V and J genes are TRBV30 and TRBJ1-2, with 7 bases identical to TRBD1. The CDR3 covers 12 residues. Germline V lookup: CDR1 GTSNPN, CDR2 SVGIG (reference sequence). The V gene end was trimmed by 7 bases and the J gene end by 8 bases; junction bases not matched to a gene: 10. CDR3 DNA: TGTGCCTCCTCAGACAGGGTGAAGGGCTACACCTTC. Protein sequence: CASSDRVKGYTF.